The 8 T cell receptor beta chains below were found in one sample sequenced in a study of Graves' ophthalmopathy and Graves' hyperthyroidism. Amplified material comprised TCR beta CDR3 regions derived from RNA transcripts. RT-PCR was first run with HTBI primers, then multiplex PCR in a second round. TCRdb passed the multiplex PCR reads through MiXCR, listing each CDR3 protein once. The sample has 200,000 to 250,000 distinct CDR3 sequences, roughly 21% seen once; the top ten hold roughly 40%. Sequencing was carried out using peripheral blood. The origin of the receptors is a woman in her forties or fifties with Graves' ophthalmopathy.

This clonotype was observed at least ten times. The chain uses TRBV12-3 or TRBV12-4 and TRBJ1-3; D is undetermined. The V gene lost 3 bases and the J gene lost 2 bases, with 8 bases spanning the gap. This CDR3 has 14 residues. The CDR3 loop reads CASSLGETGNTIYF. In nucleotides, the CDR3 is TGTGCCAGCAGTTTGGGAGAAACTGGAAACACCATATATTTT.

On this clonotype itself: It may be a read error: a sequence one base away is much more abundant. The chain joins TRBV29-1 to TRBJ2-7; D is undetermined. CDR1 SQVTM and CDR2 ANQGSEA come from the germline V gene. The CDR3 has 13 amino acids. V lost 4 bases to trimming and J lost 2 bases, with 12 bases between them. The CDR3 sequence is CSVGISPTYEQYF. The CDR3 nucleotides are TGCAGCGTTGGCATCAGTCCAACCTACGAGCAGTACTTC.

This clonotype has a count of ten or more. J is TRBJ1-6 and V is TRBV3-1; TRBD1 matches at 7 bases. V lost 4 bases and J lost 8; bases outside the gene matches: 8. The V gene's germline CDR1 is LGHDT and CDR2 YNNKEL (reference sequence). This CDR3 spans 15 amino acids. The CDR3 sequence is CASSPVDRTYSPLHF. The CDR3 region has the DNA TGTGCCAGCAGCCCAGTGGACAGGACTTATTCACCCCTCCACTTT.

Ten or more counts support this clonotype. V and J are TRBV6-1 and TRBJ1-5; D gene ambiguous. The CDR3 sequence is 14 residues long. Germline assignment: CDR1 MNHNS and CDR2 SASEGT. Trimming cost V 4 bases and J 0 bases, with 7 bases left between them. The CDR3 DNA follows: TGTGCCAGCAGTGTGGCGGATAGCAATCAGCCCCAGCATTTT. This sequence encodes CASSVADSNQPQHF.

This chain joins TRBV6-1 and TRBJ1-5; no firm D call. CDR3 length: 18 amino acids. The V end lost 0 bases, the J end lost 4 bases, and 19 bases lay between the germline ends. Germline assignment: CDR1 MNHNS and CDR2 SASEGT. The CDR3 DNA follows: TGTGCCAGCAGTGAAGCGCACCCCGGCGGACTTTGGAATCAGCCCCAGCATTTT. This gives the protein CASSEAHPGGLWNQPQHF.

J is TRBJ2-7 and V is TRBV3-1, with D possibly TRBD1 on 5 matching bases. Germline assignment: CDR1 LGHDT and CDR2 YNNKEL (reference sequence). The CDR3 extends over 15 amino acids. V lost 4 bases, J lost 6 bases, and 19 bases lay in between. The CDR3 coding sequence is TGTGCCAGCAGCCTCACCGTGGACACCTCCCTCGAGCAGTACTTC. Protein: CASSLTVDTSLEQYF.

This clonotype was detected a few times. V gene TRBV12-5 combines with J gene TRBJ2-5; 8 bases match TRBD1. V shed 7 bases, J shed 5 bases, and the junction held 6 bases outside the gene matches. Germline CDR1 and CDR2: LGHNT and FRNRAP. The CDR3 runs 13 residues. CDR3 in amino acids: CASAPDRDETQYF. The CDR3 nucleotides read TGTGCTAGTGCCCCGGACAGGGACGAGACCCAGTACTTC.

The chain carries TRBV30 and TRBJ1-6, with D unclear. CDR3 length equals 13 residues. Germline-derived CDR1 and CDR2 are GTSNPN and SVGIG (reference sequence). Trimming took off 0 bases at V and 6 bases at J, with 6 bases between the two ends. CDR3: CAWSVRFNSPLHF. The CDR3 DNA reads TGTGCCTGGAGTGTACGGTTTAATTCACCCCTCCACTTT.